The source of this T cell receptor beta chain is a study of T cell clonality in common variable immunodeficiency (dated by TCRdb to about 2015). For sequencing input, CVID and control samples contributed equivalent amounts of genomic DNA. For every sample, a 60 bp segment covering the rearranged TCRbeta CDR3 region was amplified and then sequenced. The immunoSEQ assay, a bias-corrected multiplex PCR combined with high-throughput sequencing, was used for TCRbeta amplification. In the authors' own workflow: Every unique nucleotide sequence was considered a clone and was annotated with V, D and J genes, copy number and frequency. Sequences were labeled productive if in frame, and non-productive if out of frame or containing stop codons. Clonality was calculated from Shannon's entropy as previously described. The predicted amino acid sequences of productive clones were used to derive the mean CDR3 Kyte-Doolittle hydropathy. Using the R hclust function, scaled V gene usage was clustered hierarchically with Manhattan distance and complete linkage. Sharing of clones by CDR3 amino acid sequence was evaluated through resampling of 12 repertoires per group over 100 rounds. Repertoires were searched for approximately 70 published EBV-specific and about 240 published CMV-specific TCRbeta sequences. After a couple of CVID samples that produced fewer than 10,000 sequences were dropped from the analysis, around 40 CVID repertoires remained. TCRdb's version of the immuneACCESS table is confined to in-frame rearrangements and falls short of the full clone set. An unresolved V gene accounts for under half of the shortfall where checked; the remainder is of unknown origin. That table is the source of V, J and clone size, and D and trimming were worked out from the DNA. Across this sample, more than 13,000 clones were tabulated and none appeared just once. The top ten clonotypes cover 7% to 9.5% of the sample.

The CDR1 and CDR2 encoded by the germline V gene are KGHSH and LQKENI. Taken from cysteine to phenylalanine, the CDR3 has 12 residues. The 27 bases shown cover part of the CDR3, and their frame starts at base 1. V is shortened by 4 bases, J by 8 bases, and the region joining them spans 8 bases. Beyond this particular receptor, the publication reports: Correlations of repertoire features with clinical complications were constrained by heterogeneity among patients within the CVID cohort. It was noted by the authors that sequencing of the repertoires of T cell subpopulations would be needed to clarify the cause of the increased clonality in CVID. CVID TCRbeta sequences were reported to have fewer deletions and N-nucleotide insertions and to lack highly modified clones with 13 or more V deletions. Although equal DNA input was used, an average of about 87,000 unique sequences per sample was obtained for controls, compared with about 30,000 for CVID samples. Compared with healthy controls, CVID subjects showed increased TCRbeta clonality (t-test p = 0.018), a feature most characteristic of about a third of subjects. Healthy controls shared more TCRbeta clones with each other than CVID subjects shared among themselves (p < 0.0001).

Diagnosis of CVID followed standard criteria, namely serum IgG, IgA and/or IgM below the normal range together with specific antibody deficiency. A total of 44 subjects (about 15 female and around 29 male; age range roughly 9 to 70 years, mean age about 40) were included in the CVID group. Predominantly Caucasian heritage was noted among both the CVID patients and the healthy controls. Replacement immunoglobulin therapy had been administered to all CVID subjects for at least one year at the time of study participation. At the time of blood collection, no CVID subject was ill or was being treated with immunomodulatory or immunosuppressive medication. From each donor, about 5 to 8.5 ml of heparinized peripheral whole blood was collected. Genomic DNA from adults with common variable immune deficiency (CVID) and from healthy adult controls was used to sequence TCRbeta CDR3 repertoires. Diluted blood was subjected to density centrifugation over Hypaque 1077 or Ficoll-Paque for isolation of peripheral blood mononuclear cells. Genomic DNA was obtained from unsorted mononuclear cells using either Qiagen column purification or a centrifugation-based method.

Turning to this clone: Its antigen target is currently unknown. The CDR3 end is not reached by the read, which stops 3 residues before it; the germline J gene fills it in.

This sequence was found in a human donor with common variable immunodeficiency. Material for sequencing was peripheral blood mononuclear cells. The chain employs TRBV18 and TRBJ1-4; the D gene remains uncertain. Here the CDR3 is given as CASSQEREKLFF. CDR3 bases read: TGTGCCAGCTCACAAGAGAGGGAAAAA. The CDR3, completed at both ends by the reference TRBV18 and TRBJ1-4 genes, gives the full variable domain NAGVMQNPRHLVRRRGQEARLRCSPMKGHSHVYWYRQLPEEGLKFMVYLQKENIIDESGMPKERFSAEFPKEGPSILRIQQVVRGDSAAYFCASSQEREKLFFGSGTQLSVL.